Listed here are 32 T cell receptor beta chains from one sample, sequenced in a study of T-cell memory formation after mild COVID-19. TCRdb reprocessed the 5' RACE reads via MiXCR and lists one record per CDR3 protein. In the table there are roughly 300,000 distinct CDR3 sequences, 7.5% to 9.5% of which are singletons. The sample comprised PBMCs or a T cell subset sorted from them (not recorded which). These receptors were collected from a man aged 18 to 29 who had mild COVID-19 (a few samples of this study predate the infection). Cell type and time point are not known.

This clonotype was recorded many times. The gene calls are TRBV6-5 and TRBJ1-2, with 8 positions matching TRBD1. Germline V gene lookup returns CDR1 MNHEY and CDR2 SVGAGI. The V segment lost 5 bases and the J segment 8 bases; nucleotides outside the gene matches: 10. The CDR3 is made up of 14 amino acids. The CDR3 coding sequence is TGTGCCAGCAGTCCCGGACAGGGCGGAAAAGGCTACACCTTC. Protein sequence: CASSPGQGGKGYTF.

This clonotype was observed a few times. This sequence joins TRBV7-2 and TRBJ2-2; perhaps TRBD2 as D (5 bases). CDR1 SGHTA and CDR2 FQGNSA come from the germline V gene. Trimming took 5 bases from V and 6 from J, leaving 10 bases between them. This CDR3 has 13 amino acids. The CDR3 is CASSARTAGELFF. CDR3 bases: TGTGCCAGCAGCGCTAGGACTGCCGGGGAGCTGTTTTTT. The full variable domain, with the rest looked up from reference TRBV7-2 and TRBJ2-2, is GAGVSQSPSNKVTEKGKDVELRCDPISGHTALYWYRQSLGQGLEFLIYFQGNSAPDKSGLPSDRFSAERTGGSVSTLTIQRTQQEDSAVYLCASSARTAGELFFGEGSRLTVL.

The chain carries TRBV7-2 and TRBJ2-3, with a weak D call TRBD2 (5 bases). The V gene lost 5 bases and the J gene lost 3 bases, with 15 bases spanning the gap. The CDR3 extends over 15 amino acids. Germline loops: CDR1 SGHTA, CDR2 FQGNSA. The CDR3 sequence is CASSHRTRATDTQYF. The CDR3 coding sequence is TGTGCCAGCAGCCATCGGACTCGGGCGACAGATACGCAGTATTTT. Full variable domain (outside the CDR3, taken from reference TRBV7-2 and TRBJ2-3): GAGVSQSPSNKVTEKGKDVELRCDPISGHTALYWYRQSLGQGLEFLIYFQGNSAPDKSGLPSDRFSAERTGGSVSTLTIQRTQQEDSAVYLCASSHRTRATDTQYFGPGTRLTVL.

This clonotype was observed a handful of times. The chain uses TRBV20-1 and TRBJ1-3; TRBD1 is a possible D gene (6 bases). V lost 4 bases and J 1 base, leaving 11 bases between the germline ends. The CDR3 is 14 residues long. Germline V gene sequence: CDR1 DFQATT, CDR2 SNEGSKA (reference sequence). CDR3 amino acids: CSATQGRSGNTIYF. CDR3 DNA sequence: TGCAGTGCTACACAGGGCAGGTCTGGAAACACCATATATTTT.

This clonotype was seen only a few times. The rearrangement uses TRBV4-1 and TRBJ1-5; possibly TRBD1 for D (6 bases). Trimming took off 1 base at V and 6 bases at J, with 7 bases between the two ends. The CDR3 is made up of 13 amino acids. Germline lookup yields CDR1 MGHRA and CDR2 YSYEKL. The CDR3 DNA is TGCGCCAGCAGCCAAGCAGGGGCTCAGCCCCAGCATTTT. Its protein product is CASSQAGAQPQHF.

The chain couples TRBV12-3 or TRBV12-4 to TRBJ2-2; D is ambiguous. Between the trimmed V and J ends, which lost 6 bases and 3 bases, there was a span of 14 bases. This CDR3 has 15 amino acids. For the CDR3, the DNA is TGTGCCAGCAGCTCTTTCGCGTGGGACACCGGGGAGCTGTTTTTT. It translates to CASSSFAWDTGELFF.

V usage is TRBV7-2 and J usage is TRBJ2-3; 8 bases are a match to TRBD2. CDR1 is SGHTA, CDR2 FQGNSA, per germline. V lost 5 bases and J lost 7; bases outside the gene matches: 5. The length of the CDR3 is 13 residues. The DNA of the CDR3 is TGTGCCAGCAGCATACCGGGGGGGCATACGCAGTATTTT. Protein product: CASSIPGGHTQYF.

This rearrangement joins TRBV6-6 to TRBJ2-6, with D perhaps matching TRBD1 or TRBD2 (5 bases each). The V gene's germline CDR1 is MNHNY and CDR2 SVGAGI (reference sequence). CDR3 length: 19 residues. Trimming pared 6 bases from V and 0 bases from J, leaving 21 bases between. Here the CDR3 reads CASSRQRASLDSGANVLTF. CDR3 coding DNA: TGTGCCAGCAGCCGACAGAGGGCCAGCCTCGACTCTGGGGCCAACGTCCTGACTTTC.

The chain recombines TRBV7-2 with TRBJ1-1; D may be TRBD1 (6 bases). Trimming pared 0 bases from V and 8 bases from J, leaving 13 bases between. Germline V lookup: CDR1 SGHTA, CDR2 FQGNSA. This CDR3 has 14 amino acids. The CDR3 region has the DNA TGTGCCAGCAGCTTAGCTGGTACAGGGTGGGAAGCTTTCTTT. It translates to CASSLAGTGWEAFF.

The chain couples TRBV7-8 to TRBJ1-5, with 8 bases lining up with TRBD1. V lost 3 bases, J lost 3 bases, and 16 bases stayed unmatched. Germline CDR1 SGHVS, CDR2 FQNEAQ. The CDR3 extends over 19 amino acids. The CDR3 DNA follows: TGTGCCAGCAGCTTCCGGACAGGGTTTGACCCGAGGAACAATCAGCCCCAGCATTTT. The encoded protein is CASSFRTGFDPRNNQPQHF. Using reference TRBV7-8 and TRBJ1-5 for the parts outside the CDR3, the full variable domain is GAGVSQSPRYKVAKRGQDVALRCDPISGHVSLFWYQQALGQGPEFLTYFQNEAQLDKSGLPSDRFFAERPEGSVSTLKIQRTQQEDSAVYLCASSFRTGFDPRNNQPQHFGDGTRLSIL.

This clonotype has at least ten counts. The V and J genes are TRBV5-5 and TRBJ2-6; no firm D call. Germline V gene data show CDR1 as SGHKS and CDR2 as YYEKEE (reference sequence). This CDR3 region has 16 residues. V lost 0 bases, J lost 0 bases, and 7 bases lay in between. DNA for the CDR3: TGTGCCAGCAGCTTGGATGTTAGCTCTGGGGCCAACGTCCTGACTTTC. Protein product: CASSLDVSSGANVLTF.

The genes are TRBV6-2 or TRBV6-3 and TRBJ1-2; D remains ambiguous. CDR3 length: 14 amino acids. The V gene's germline CDR1 is MNHEY and CDR2 SVGEGT. Trimming took off 2 bases at V and 2 bases at J, with 9 bases between the two ends. DNA of the CDR3: TGTGCCAGCAGTTACGCAGCGGAGAACTATGGCTACACCTTC. Translation: CASSYAAENYGYTF.

At least ten counts were recorded for this clonotype. The chain joins TRBV7-9 to TRBJ2-5, with TRBD1 as a possible D gene (6 bases). Germline V gene lookup returns CDR1 SEHNR and CDR2 FQNEAQ (reference sequence). CDR3 size: 14 residues. The V and J ends lost 2 bases and 1 base respectively, with 8 bases between them. The CDR3 sequence is CASSLRTAQETQYF. CDR3 coding DNA: TGTGCCAGCAGCTTAAGGACAGCCCAAGAGACCCAGTACTTC.

The rearrangement joins TRBV5-1 to TRBJ2-1, with 9 bases aligning to TRBD2. CDR3 size: 15 residues. V was pared by 2 bases and J by 10 bases, with 10 bases of the junction left unmatched. CDR1 and CDR2 from the germline V gene are SGHRS and YFSETQ. CDR3 amino acids: CASSLNPGLASEQFF. CDR3 sequence (DNA): TGCGCCAGCAGCTTAAATCCGGGACTAGCAAGCGAGCAGTTCTTC.

This clonotype occurred many times. The J gene is TRBJ1-1, the V gene TRBV28; tentative D call: TRBD1 (5 bases). The CDR3 contains 16 residues. Trimming stripped 5 bases from V and 4 bases from J, with 20 bases between. The V gene's germline CDR1 is MDHEN and CDR2 SYDVKM. CDR3 nucleotide sequence: TGTGCCAGCAGTCCTCCTCGGGGGGGAAAAGGCACTGAAGCTTTCTTT. This encodes CASSPPRGGKGTEAFF.

The genes are TRBV12-3 or TRBV12-4 and TRBJ1-2, with TRBD1 matching over 11 bases. Unmatched junction bases numbered 14, after V lost 4 bases and J lost 4 bases. The CDR3 is 18 residues long. CDR3 amino acids: CASSSPPGQGGFGYGYTF. CDR3 coding DNA: TGTGCCAGCAGTTCTCCCCCGGGACAGGGGGGGTTTGGCTATGGCTACACCTTC.

The chain links TRBV4-2 to TRBJ1-1, with D tentatively TRBD1 (5 bases). The CDR3 is 14 residues long. In germline, CDR1 is LGHNA, CDR2 YNFKEQ. V lost 1 base and J 7 bases, leaving 13 bases between the germline ends. CDR3 sequence reads: CASSQAWGENEAFF. CDR3 DNA sequence: TGTGCCAGCAGCCAAGCCTGGGGGGAAAATGAAGCTTTCTTT.

The chain couples TRBV5-6 to TRBJ1-1, with D unresolved. With 4 bases removed from V and 6 bases from J, the gap between germline ends came to 19 bases. CDR3 size: 15 residues. The germline V gene encodes CDR1 SGHDT and CDR2 YYEEEE. CDR3 DNA: TGTGCCAGCAGCGCACACCTCGCTGCTGGCGCTGAAGCTTTCTTT. Amino acid sequence: CASSAHLAAGAEAFF.

This clonotype was counted at least ten times. This rearrangement joins TRBV7-2 to TRBJ2-5; perhaps TRBD1 as D (6 bases). Trimming cost V 1 base and J 3 bases, with 6 bases left between them. The CDR3 is 13 residues long. The V gene's germline CDR1 is SGHTA and CDR2 FQGNSA. The CDR3 loop reads CASSLDREETQYF. The CDR3 DNA sequence: TGTGCCAGCAGCTTAGACAGGGAAGAGACCCAGTACTTC. The full variable domain, completed using reference TRBV7-2 and TRBJ2-5, is GAGVSQSPSNKVTEKGKDVELRCDPISGHTALYWYRQSLGQGLEFLIYFQGNSAPDKSGLPSDRFSAERTGGSVSTLTIQRTQQEDSAVYLCASSLDREETQYFGPGTRLLVL.

This clonotype was observed a handful of times. The chain uses TRBV7-9 and TRBJ2-1; TRBD2 matches 8 bases. CDR1 and CDR2 from the germline V gene are SEHNR and FQNEAQ (reference sequence). V dropped 5 bases and J dropped 6; count of bases not matched to a gene: 9. This CDR3 comprises 15 residues. CDR3 in amino acids: CASSPFAGGGNEQFF. CDR3 sequence (DNA): TGTGCCAGCAGCCCTTTCGCGGGGGGAGGCAATGAGCAGTTCTTC.

The chain couples TRBV4-3 to TRBJ1-1; D is perhaps TRBD1 (6 bases). The CDR3 spans 14 residues. Deletions cut 4 bases from V and 8 bases from J, with 17 bases between. CDR1 LGHNA and CDR2 YSLEER come from the germline V gene. CDR3 coding DNA: TGCGCCAGCAGCCGCGGGACATCGGGCGAGGAAGCTTTCTTT. Protein product: CASSRGTSGEEAFF.

This clonotype has just a few counts. The V gene is TRBV12-3 or TRBV12-4, the J gene TRBJ1-3; D is unclear. V gave up 3 bases and J gave up 1 base, with 7 bases separating them. The CDR3 runs to 14 residues. The CDR3 here is CASSLSVSGNTIYF. The CDR3 coding sequence is TGTGCCAGCAGTTTGTCAGTTTCTGGAAACACCATATATTTT.

The table lists this clonotype with a count of one. The chain is built from TRBV6-5 and TRBJ2-3; D is possibly TRBD1 or TRBD2 (5 bases each). This CDR3 is built from 16 residues. V was pared by 0 bases and J by 3 bases, with 13 bases between. The germline V gene has CDR1 MNHEY and CDR2 SVGAGI. DNA of the CDR3: TGTGCCAGCAGTTACTCCCCTCGGGGCAGTACAGATACGCAGTATTTT. The encoded protein is CASSYSPRGSTDTQYF.

The V gene is TRBV9, the J gene TRBJ2-7; TRBD2 might be the D (6 bases). Per germline, CDR1 SGDLS and CDR2 YYNGEE. V dropped 0 bases and J dropped 3 bases, with 10 bases sitting between them. CDR3 length: 14 residues. The CDR3 protein is CASSVGTTNYEQYF. The CDR3 coding sequence is TGTGCCAGCAGCGTAGGGACTACCAACTACGAGCAGTACTTC. The entire variable domain, with the rest obtained from reference TRBV9 and TRBJ2-7, is as follows: DSGVTQTPKHLITATGQRVTLRCSPRSGDLSVYWYQQSLDQGLQFLIQYYNGEERAKGNILERFSAQQFPDLHSELNLSSLELGDSALYFCASSVGTTNYEQYFGPGTRLTVT.

The chain carries TRBV15 and TRBJ2-6; D unresolved. The CDR3 has 15 residues. CDR1 LNHNV and CDR2 YYDKDF come from the germline V gene (reference sequence). V gave up 1 base and J gave up 0 bases, with 4 bases separating them. CDR3 in DNA: TGTGCCACCAGCAGAGGGAACTCTGGGGCCAACGTCCTGACTTTC. This gives the protein CATSRGNSGANVLTF.

In its sample, this clonotype was seen a few times. This sequence joins TRBV5-5 and TRBJ1-1, with D maybe TRBD1 (5 bases). The CDR3 runs to 15 residues. The V gene lost 0 bases and the J gene lost 0 bases, with 9 bases spanning the gap. Germline CDR1 SGHKS, CDR2 YYEKEE (reference sequence). CDR3 sequence (DNA): TGTGCCAGCAGCTTGGAAGGGGCGCTGAACACTGAAGCTTTCTTT. Amino acids: CASSLEGALNTEAFF.

J is TRBJ2-5 and V is TRBV7-9; D call uncertain. The V gene's germline CDR1 is SEHNR and CDR2 FQNEAQ (reference sequence). CDR3 length: 15 residues. V dropped 5 bases and J dropped 5 bases, with 18 bases sitting between them. This chain's CDR3 is CASSQFTGRRETQYF. Here the CDR3 DNA reads TGTGCCAGCAGCCAATTTACGGGCCGAAGGGAGACCCAGTACTTC.

This clonotype occurred many times. This chain joins TRBV5-1 and TRBJ1-1; D may be TRBD1 (5 bases). CDR1 and CDR2 (germline): SGHRS, YFSETQ. Trimming stripped 3 bases from V and 4 bases from J, with 16 bases between. This CDR3 comprises 15 residues. CDR3 loop: CASSWGGGDGTEAFF. CDR3 bases: TGCGCCAGCAGCTGGGGAGGAGGGGATGGCACTGAAGCTTTCTTT.

The sample holds many counts of this clonotype. The rearrangement joins TRBV9 to TRBJ2-3; D is undetermined. Germline CDR1 and CDR2: SGDLS and YYNGEE. This CDR3 is built from 11 residues. Trimming took off 1 base at V and 5 bases at J, with 2 bases between the two ends. The CDR3 nucleotides read TGTGCCAGCAGCGTAAAAGATACGCAGTATTTT. Protein product: CASSVKDTQYF.

This rearrangement joins TRBV6-4 to TRBJ2-7; a possible D gene is TRBD1 (6 bases). CDR1 is MRHNA, CDR2 SNTAGT, per germline. Trimming left V 7 bases short and J 0 bases short, with 16 bases between. This CDR3 contains 15 residues. CDR3 nucleotides: TGTGCCAGCACCAGGACAGCTCCATACTCCTACGAGCAGTACTTC. It codes for CASTRTAPYSYEQYF.

The gene calls are TRBV7-2 and TRBJ2-2; D might be TRBD1 or TRBD2, each matching 6 bases. V dropped 2 bases and J dropped 4 bases, with 11 bases sitting between them. The CDR3 is 15 residues long. Germline lookup yields CDR1 SGHTA and CDR2 FQGNSA. CDR3 nucleotide sequence: TGTGCCAGCAGCTTAACTCCGGGGGCCACCGGGGAGCTGTTTTTT. It yields the protein CASSLTPGATGELFF.

V and J are TRBV20-1 and TRBJ1-2; TRBD1 matches 7 bases. There are 13 residues in the CDR3. V lost 8 bases, J lost 4 bases, and 10 bases stayed unmatched. CDR1 is DFQATT, CDR2 SNEGSKA, per germline (reference sequence). CDR3 sequence reads: CSTSRGLLYGYTF. As DNA, the CDR3 is TGCAGTACCTCAAGGGGGCTCCTCTATGGCTACACCTTC.